Described below is a single T cell receptor beta chain sequence and its context. The sample belongs to a study of blood T cell repertoires in COVID-19. The overall study: T cells, B-cell-depleted T cells, or PBMCs supplied cDNA or gDNA.

The repertoire was sequenced with immunoSEQ multiplex PCR; TCRdb's copy has only in-frame clones and lacks some. The sample shows 120,000 to 150,000 clones, around 80% of them seen only once. The length of the CDR3 is 12 residues. Trimming removed 4 bases from V and 6 bases from J, with 10 bases in between. The rearrangement links TRBV12-3 or TRBV12-4 to TRBJ2-7, with D hard to call. What was sequenced was peripheral blood. This sequence originates from a woman aged 45 to 65 with acute or convalescent COVID-19. CDR3 in DNA: TGTGCCAGCAGTTCCGATGGCGGCGAGCAGTACTTC. Translated: CASSSDGGEQYF.